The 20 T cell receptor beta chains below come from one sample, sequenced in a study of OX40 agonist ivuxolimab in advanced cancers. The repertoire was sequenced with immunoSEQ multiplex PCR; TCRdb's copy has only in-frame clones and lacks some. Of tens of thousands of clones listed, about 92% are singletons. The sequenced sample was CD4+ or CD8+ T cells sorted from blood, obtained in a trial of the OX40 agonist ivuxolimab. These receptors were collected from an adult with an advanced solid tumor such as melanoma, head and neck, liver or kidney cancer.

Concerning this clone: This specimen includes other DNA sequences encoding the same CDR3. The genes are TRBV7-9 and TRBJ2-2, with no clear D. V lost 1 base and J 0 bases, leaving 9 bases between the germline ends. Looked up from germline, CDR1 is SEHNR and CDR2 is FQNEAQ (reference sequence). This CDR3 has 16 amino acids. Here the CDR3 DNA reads TGTGCCAGCAGCTTAGAAGGAGAAACGAACACCGGGGAGCTGTTTTTT. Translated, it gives CASSLEGETNTGELFF.

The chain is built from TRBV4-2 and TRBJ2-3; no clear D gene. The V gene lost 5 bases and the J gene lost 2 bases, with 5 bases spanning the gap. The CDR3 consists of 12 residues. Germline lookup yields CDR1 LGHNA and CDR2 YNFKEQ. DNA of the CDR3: TGTGCCAGCAGCTATAACACAGATACGCAGTATTTT. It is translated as CASSYNTDTQYF.

The CDR3 nucleotides are TGTGCCAGCAGCTTAGAGGGACTAGCGGGAGGGTCCTACGAGCAGTACTTC. Translating it yields CASSLEGLAGGSYEQYF. The chain combines TRBV7-2 with TRBJ2-7, with 16 bases fitting TRBD2. Germline CDR1 SGHTA, CDR2 FQGNSA. V trimming: 1 base; J trimming: 1 base; junction bases outside the gene matches: 1. This CDR3 comprises 17 residues.

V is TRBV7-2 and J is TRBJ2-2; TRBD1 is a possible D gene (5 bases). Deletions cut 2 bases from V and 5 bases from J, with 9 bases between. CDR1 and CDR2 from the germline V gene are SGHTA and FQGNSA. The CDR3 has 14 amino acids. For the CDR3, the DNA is TGTGCCAGCAGCTTACTCCGACAGACCGGGGAGCTGTTTTTT. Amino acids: CASSLLRQTGELFF.

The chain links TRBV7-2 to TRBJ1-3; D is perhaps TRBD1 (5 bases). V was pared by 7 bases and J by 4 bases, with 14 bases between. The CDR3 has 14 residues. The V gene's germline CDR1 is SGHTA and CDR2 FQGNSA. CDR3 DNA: TGTGCCAGCACCCCCTTCGGGGCGGGAAACACCATATATTTT. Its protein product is CASTPFGAGNTIYF.

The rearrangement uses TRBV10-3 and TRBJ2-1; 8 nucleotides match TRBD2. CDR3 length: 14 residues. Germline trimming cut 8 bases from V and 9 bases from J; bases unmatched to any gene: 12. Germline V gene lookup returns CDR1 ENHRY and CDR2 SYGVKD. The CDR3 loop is CAIGPGGAFSEQFF. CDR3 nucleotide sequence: TGTGCCATCGGGCCGGGGGGGGCCTTCAGTGAGCAGTTCTTC.

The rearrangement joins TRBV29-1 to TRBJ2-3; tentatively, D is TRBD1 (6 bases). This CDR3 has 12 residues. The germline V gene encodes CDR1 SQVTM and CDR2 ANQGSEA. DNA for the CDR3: TGCAGTGGCATACAGGGATCGGATACGCAGTATTTT. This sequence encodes CSGIQGSDTQYF.

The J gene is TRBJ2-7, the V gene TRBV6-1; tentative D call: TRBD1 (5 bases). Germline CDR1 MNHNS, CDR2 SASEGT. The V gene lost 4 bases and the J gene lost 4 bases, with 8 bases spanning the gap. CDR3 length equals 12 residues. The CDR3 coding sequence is TGTGCCAGCAGTGCAGGGTGGTACGAGCAGTACTTC. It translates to CASSAGWYEQYF.

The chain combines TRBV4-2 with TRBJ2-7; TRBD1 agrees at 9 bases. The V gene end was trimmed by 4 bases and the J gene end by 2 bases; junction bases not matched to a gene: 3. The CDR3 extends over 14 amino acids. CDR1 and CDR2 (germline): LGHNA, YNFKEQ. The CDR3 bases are TGTGCCAGCAGCCCGGGACAGGGAGCCTACGAGCAGTACTTC. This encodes CASSPGQGAYEQYF.

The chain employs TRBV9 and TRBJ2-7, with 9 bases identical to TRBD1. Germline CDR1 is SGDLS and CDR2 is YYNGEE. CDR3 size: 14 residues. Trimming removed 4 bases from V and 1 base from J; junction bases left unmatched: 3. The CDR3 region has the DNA TGTGCCAGCAGCATCGGACAGGGGTCCTACGAGCAGTACTTC. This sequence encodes CASSIGQGSYEQYF.

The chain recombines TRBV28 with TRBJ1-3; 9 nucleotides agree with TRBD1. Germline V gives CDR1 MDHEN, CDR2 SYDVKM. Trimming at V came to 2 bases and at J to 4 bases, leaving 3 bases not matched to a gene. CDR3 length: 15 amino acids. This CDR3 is CASSLVTGGGNTIYF. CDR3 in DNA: TGTGCCAGCAGTTTAGTGACAGGGGGGGGAAACACCATATATTTT.

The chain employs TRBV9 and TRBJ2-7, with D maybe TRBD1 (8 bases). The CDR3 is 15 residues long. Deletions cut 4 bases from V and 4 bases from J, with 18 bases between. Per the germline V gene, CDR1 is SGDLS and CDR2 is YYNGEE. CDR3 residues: CASSRGAGGLYEQYF. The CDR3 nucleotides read TGTGCCAGCAGCCGGGGGGCAGGGGGCTTGTACGAGCAGTACTTC. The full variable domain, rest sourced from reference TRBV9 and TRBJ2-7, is DSGVTQTPKHLITATGQRVTLRCSPRSGDLSVYWYQQSLDQGLQFLIQYYNGEERAKGNILERFSAQQFPDLHSELNLSSLELGDSALYFCASSRGAGGLYEQYFGPGTRLTVT.

This CDR3 is CASSVAFQTRDTQYF. The CDR3 coding sequence is TGTGCCAGCAGCGTAGCTTTCCAAACTAGGGATACGCAGTATTTT. The V gene is TRBV9, the J gene TRBJ2-3; D perhaps matches TRBD2 (5 bases). The V and J ends lost 0 bases and 6 bases respectively, with 14 bases between them. In germline, CDR1 is SGDLS, CDR2 YYNGEE. The CDR3 extends over 15 amino acids.

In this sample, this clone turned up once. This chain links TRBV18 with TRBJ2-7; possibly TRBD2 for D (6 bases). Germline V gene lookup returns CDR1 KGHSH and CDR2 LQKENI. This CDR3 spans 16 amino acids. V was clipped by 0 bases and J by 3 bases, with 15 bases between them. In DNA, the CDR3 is TGTGCCAGCTCACCACCGGGTGGGGGAGGAAGCTACGAGCAGTACTTC. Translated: CASSPPGGGGSYEQYF. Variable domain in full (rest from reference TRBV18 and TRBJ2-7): NAGVMQNPRHLVRRRGQEARLRCSPMKGHSHVYWYRQLPEEGLKFMVYLQKENIIDESGMPKERFSAEFPKEGPSILRIQQVVRGDSAAYFCASSPPGGGGSYEQYFGPGTRLTVT.

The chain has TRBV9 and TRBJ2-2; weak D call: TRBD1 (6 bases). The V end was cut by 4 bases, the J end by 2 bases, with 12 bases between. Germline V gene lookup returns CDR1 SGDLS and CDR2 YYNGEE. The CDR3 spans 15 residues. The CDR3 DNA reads TGTGCCAGCAGCAGAACAGGGTTCAACACCGGGGAGCTGTTTTTT. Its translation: CASSRTGFNTGELFF.

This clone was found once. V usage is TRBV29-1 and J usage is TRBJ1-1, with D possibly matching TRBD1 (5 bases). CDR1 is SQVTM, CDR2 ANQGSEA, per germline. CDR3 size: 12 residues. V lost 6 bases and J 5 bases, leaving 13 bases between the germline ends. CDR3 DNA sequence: TGCAGCGTCCGGACTGGGGGGACTGAAGCTTTCTTT. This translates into CSVRTGGTEAFF.

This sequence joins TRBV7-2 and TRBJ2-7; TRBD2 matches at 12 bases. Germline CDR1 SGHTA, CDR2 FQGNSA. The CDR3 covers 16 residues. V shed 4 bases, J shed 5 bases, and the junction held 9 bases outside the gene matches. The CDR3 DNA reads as TGTGCCAGCAGCTACGGACTAGCGGGGCCAACGGACGAGCAGTACTTC. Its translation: CASSYGLAGPTDEQYF.

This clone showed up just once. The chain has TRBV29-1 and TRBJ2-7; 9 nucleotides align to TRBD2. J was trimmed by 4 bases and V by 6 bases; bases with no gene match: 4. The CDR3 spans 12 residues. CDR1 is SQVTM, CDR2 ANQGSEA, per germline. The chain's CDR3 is CSVQSGGYEQYF. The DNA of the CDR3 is TGCAGCGTCCAAAGCGGGGGGTACGAGCAGTACTTC.

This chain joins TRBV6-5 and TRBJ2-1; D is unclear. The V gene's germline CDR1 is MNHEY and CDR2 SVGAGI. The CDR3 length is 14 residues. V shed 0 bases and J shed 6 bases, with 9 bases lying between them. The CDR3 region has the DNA TGTGCCAGCAGTTACTCGAATGGCGGCAATGAGCAGTTCTTC. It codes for CASSYSNGGNEQFF.

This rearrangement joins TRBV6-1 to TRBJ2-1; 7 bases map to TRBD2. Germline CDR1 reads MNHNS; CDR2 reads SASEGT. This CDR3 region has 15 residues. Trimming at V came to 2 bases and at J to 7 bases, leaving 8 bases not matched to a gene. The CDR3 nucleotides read TGTGCCAGCAGTGAACTTGGCGGGAGAAGGAATGAGCAGTTCTTC. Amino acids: CASSELGGRRNEQFF.